Listed below are T cell receptor beta chains from one sample, sequenced in a study of blood T cell repertoires in COVID-19. Assay used: immunoSEQ multiplex PCR; TCRdb lists only in-frame clones, some missing. Of about 190,000 clones listed, roughly nine tenths were seen once; the top ten hold 2.1%. Material for sequencing was peripheral blood. The source is a man between 65 and 85 years old with active or convalescent COVID-19. CDR3s include the opening cysteine and the closing phenylalanine or tryptophan. The D gene is left open where the match is weak. Rows may omit the clone size; those that give it use once, few, many or a size class.

.,TRBV5-6,.,TRBJ2-1,CASTTAPGEQFF,TGTGCCAGCACCACCGCACCGGGTGAGCAGTTCTTC
.,TRBV11-2,TRBD2,TRBJ2-1,CASSPLGLAGSREQFF,TGTGCCAGCAGCCCTCTGGGACTAGCGGGATCCCGAGAGCAGTTCTTC
.,TRBV4-3,.,TRBJ1-1,CASSPGNTEAFF,TGCGCCAGCAGTCCAGGAAACACTGAAGCTTTCTTT
.,TRBV9,TRBD2,TRBJ2-1,CASSVGGGNEQFF,TGTGCCAGCAGCGTGGGCGGGGGCAATGAGCAGTTCTTC
.,TRBV19,TRBD1,TRBJ1-6,CASSMLTGGWNSPLHF,TGTGCCAGTAGTATGTTGACAGGGGGCTGGAATTCACCCCTCCACTTT
.,TRBV27,TRBD2,TRBJ2-3,CASARQREGDTQYF,TGTGCCAGCGCCCGGCAGCGGGAGGGAGATACGCAGTATTTT
.,TRBV25-1,.,TRBJ1-2,CASSPLGTNYGYTF,TGTGCCAGCAGTCCACTCGGGACAAACTATGGCTACACCTTC
.,TRBV6-5,TRBD1,TRBJ1-5,CASSYDAGGGQPQHF,TGTGCCAGCAGTTACGATGCAGGGGGTGGGCAGCCCCAGCATTTT
.,TRBV7-2,.,TRBJ1-5,CASSLGYRGNQPQHF,TGTGCCAGCAGCTTAGGTTACAGGGGCAATCAGCCCCAGCATTTT
.,TRBV7-8,.,TRBJ2-5,CASSYLTAPQETQYF,TGTGCCAGCAGCTATTTGACAGCACCCCAAGAGACCCAGTACTTC
.,TRBV5-4,.,TRBJ1-4,CASSLGGGNEKLFF,TGTGCCAGCAGCTTGGGCGGTGGGAATGAAAAACTGTTTTTT
once,TRBV9,.,TRBJ2-2,CASSSWTNNTGELFF,TGTGCCAGCAGCTCCTGGACTAATAACACCGGGGAGCTGTTTTTT
.,TRBV19,.,TRBJ1-1,CAIRSPMNTEAFF,TGTGCCATTAGAAGCCCCATGAACACTGAAGCTTTCTTT
.,TRBV5-1,TRBD1,TRBJ1-1,CASSLDPGQGDTEAFF,TGCGCCAGCAGCTTGGACCCGGGACAGGGGGACACTGAAGCTTTCTTT
.,TRBV30,.,TRBJ2-2,CAWNAWGTPNTGELFF,TGTGCCTGGAATGCCTGGGGGACACCGAACACCGGGGAGCTGTTTTTT
.,TRBV19,TRBD1,TRBJ1-4,CASRGQENEKLFF,TGTGCCAGTAGGGGACAGGAGAATGAAAAACTGTTTTTT
.,TRBV7-2,TRBD1,TRBJ2-7,CASSLDQGAYEQYF,TGTGCCAGCAGCTTAGATCAGGGGGCGTACGAGCAGTACTTC
.,TRBV20-1,.,TRBJ2-1,CRPGGDNEQFF,TGCAGACCTGGAGGGGACAATGAGCAGTTCTTC
.,TRBV5-1,.,TRBJ2-5,CASSWTTQETQYF,TGCGCCAGCAGCTGGACTACGCAAGAGACCCAGTACTTC
.,TRBV27,.,TRBJ2-7,CASSGGGVSREQYF,TGTGCCAGCAGCGGGGGAGGTGTCAGCCGCGAGCAGTACTTC
few,TRBV5-1,TRBD1,TRBJ2-2,CASSSGTAGTGELFF,TGCGCCAGCAGCTCCGGGACAGCCGGCACCGGGGAGCTGTTTTTT
.,TRBV15,TRBD1,TRBJ2-7,CATSRDFGRGINEQYF,TGTGCCACCAGCAGAGACTTCGGCAGGGGGATTAATGAGCAGTACTTC
.,TRBV27,TRBD2,TRBJ2-1,CASSRQGLAGVAEQFF,TGTGCCAGCAGTCGACAGGGACTAGCGGGAGTAGCTGAGCAGTTCTTC
.,TRBV7-2,TRBD2,TRBJ2-1,CASSGRLAGGYNEQFF,TGTGCCAGCAGCGGTCGACTAGCGGGAGGTTACAATGAGCAGTTCTTC
.,TRBV15,.,TRBJ2-6,CATSTRSSGANVLTF,TGTGCCACCAGCACAAGGAGCTCTGGGGCCAACGTCCTGACTTTC
few,TRBV6-2/TRBV6-3,.,TRBJ2-2,CASSYSFLRSRGELFF,TGTGCCAGCAGTTACTCGTTCCTTCGAAGCAGGGGGGAGCTGTTTTTT